These 26 T cell receptor beta chains originate from one sample sequenced in a study of cytomegalovirus exposure and HLA in healthy donors. Primers: 60 Vbeta forward and 13 Jbeta reverse. Data came from immunoSEQ multiplex PCR; TCRdb stores just in-frame clones and leaves some out. The sample lists about 160,000 clones, approximately 80% seen once, with approximately 7% in the top ten. Sample: PBMCs. These receptors were collected from a woman aged 25 to 39 in good health and CMV-seropositive.

This chain links TRBV2 with TRBJ1-6; D unresolved. Trimming shortened V by 4 bases and J by 2 bases, and 6 bases separated the two germline ends. Germline CDR1 is SNHLY and CDR2 is FYNNEI. The length of the CDR3 is 14 residues. CDR3 in DNA: TGTGCCAGCAGTGTCAAAACCTATAATTCACCCCTCCACTTT. It yields the protein CASSVKTYNSPLHF.

This chain joins TRBV30 and TRBJ2-3, with TRBD2 as a possible D gene (6 bases). There are 13 residues in the CDR3. Trimming took off 3 bases at V and 1 base at J, with 8 bases between the two ends. Germline V gene lookup returns CDR1 GTSNPN and CDR2 SVGIG (reference sequence). The CDR3 region has the DNA TGTGCCTGGAGGGACTATCGCACAGATACGCAGTATTTT. It encodes CAWRDYRTDTQYF. The full variable domain, in which reference TRBV30 and TRBJ2-3 provide the parts outside the CDR3, is SQTIHQWPATLVQPVGSPLSLECTVEGTSNPNLYWYRQAAGRGLQLLFYSVGIGQISSEVPQNLSASRPQDRQFILSSKKLLLSDSGFYLCAWRDYRTDTQYFGPGTRLTVL.

The chain uses TRBV25-1 and TRBJ1-1, with TRBD1 matching over 7 bases. Germline assignment: CDR1 MGHDK and CDR2 SYGVNS. The CDR3 extends over 14 amino acids. After removal of 5 bases from V and 3 bases from J, the junction contained 6 bases not matched to a gene. CDR3 in amino acids: CASSRGTGDTEAFF. Here the CDR3 DNA reads TGTGCCAGCAGTAGGGGAACAGGGGACACTGAAGCTTTCTTT.

The count of this clone is one. The V call is TRBV2, the J call TRBJ1-1, with 8 nucleotides matching TRBD1. Germline loops: CDR1 SNHLY, CDR2 FYNNEI. With 3 bases clipped from V and 1 base from J, the junction kept 7 bases outside the gene matches. The CDR3 sequence is 16 residues long. DNA for the CDR3: TGTGCCAGCAGTGAGGTTATTGGACAGGGGAACACTGAAGCTTTCTTT. Translated: CASSEVIGQGNTEAFF.

The rearrangement links TRBV7-2 to TRBJ1-4, with 7 nucleotides matching TRBD1. This CDR3 is 14 amino acids long. Trimming removed 1 base from V and 7 bases from J; junction bases left unmatched: 3. CDR1 is SGHTA and CDR2 is FQGNSA in the germline V gene. The CDR3 region has the DNA TGTGCCAGCAGCTTAGACAGGGGAATTGAAAAACTGTTTTTT. It is translated as CASSLDRGIEKLFF.

The chain carries TRBV6-6 and TRBJ1-4, with D perhaps matching TRBD1 (6 bases). The CDR3 totals 14 residues. V was cut by 5 bases and J by 7 bases, with 14 bases left in between. Germline lookup yields CDR1 MNHNY and CDR2 SVGAGI (reference sequence). Here the CDR3 DNA reads TGTGCCAGCAGTGAGGGGGGAGGGGGTGAAAAACTGTTTTTT. Translated, it gives CASSEGGGGEKLFF.

In DNA, the CDR3 is TGCGCCAGCACCAACAGGGGCGTGAACACCGGGGAGCTGTTTTTT. This translates into CASTNRGVNTGELFF. The chain couples TRBV5-1 to TRBJ2-2; 7 nucleotides agree with TRBD1. The junction had 6 bases not matched to a gene; V was cut back by 6 bases and J by 1 base. Germline CDR1 reads SGHRS; CDR2 reads YFSETQ. The CDR3 contains 15 residues.

The V call is TRBV6-5, the J call TRBJ2-3; 8 nucleotides line up with TRBD1. The CDR3 consists of 14 residues. The J segment lost 6 bases and the V segment lost 7 bases, leaving 9 bases of the junction unmatched. The germline CDR1 and CDR2 sequences are MNHEY and SVGAGI. Here the CDR3 DNA reads TGTGCCAGCACCGAGACAGGGGATGCCGATACGCAGTATTTT. Translating gives CASTETGDADTQYF.

The chain carries TRBV5-1 and TRBJ2-5, with 11 bases aligning to TRBD2. Trimming took 0 bases from V and 4 from J; bases not matched to a gene: 14. The CDR3 extends over 19 amino acids. Germline CDR1 and CDR2: SGHRS and YFSETQ. CDR3 nucleotide sequence: TGCGCCAGCAGCTTGGTTCCCCTCGGTAGCGGGGGGGCCTCAGAGACCCAGTACTTC. Encoded protein: CASSLVPLGSGGASETQYF.

This clone was counted once. The chain links TRBV7-2 to TRBJ1-6; 8 bases align to TRBD1. V was pared by 5 bases and J by 5 bases, with 5 bases of the junction left unmatched. Germline V CDR1 and CDR2: SGHTA, FQGNSA. The CDR3 runs 15 residues. CDR3 region: CASSTRTGNNSPLHF. In nucleotides, the CDR3 is TGTGCCAGCAGCACCAGGACAGGGAATAATTCACCCCTCCACTTT.

The chain joins TRBV4-1 to TRBJ2-5, with 12 bases identical to TRBD1. The CDR3 is made up of 17 amino acids. V shed 0 bases, J shed 4 bases, and the junction held 6 bases outside the gene matches. The germline V gene encodes CDR1 MGHRA and CDR2 YSYEKL. This CDR3 reads CASSQDRGTGGRETQYF. The CDR3 DNA reads TGCGCCAGCAGCCAAGATCGGGGGACAGGGGGCCGAGAGACCCAGTACTTC.

This clone has a single count. J is TRBJ1-2 and V is TRBV19; 7 positions agree with TRBD1. Germline V gives CDR1 LNHDA, CDR2 SQIVND (reference sequence). Trimming at V came to 7 bases and at J to 8 bases, leaving 10 bases not matched to a gene. This CDR3 is built from 13 residues. The DNA of the CDR3 is TGTGCCAGTACCTTGGGGACAGCGAAGGGCTACACCTTC. It yields the protein CASTLGTAKGYTF.

The chain is built from TRBV4-1 and TRBJ1-1; D call uncertain. Deletions cut 6 bases from V and 0 bases from J, with 11 bases between. The CDR3 has 14 amino acids. CDR1 and CDR2 from the germline V gene are MGHRA and YSYEKL. In nucleotides, the CDR3 is TGCGCCAGCAGACACGACTACATGAACACTGAAGCTTTCTTT. Its translation: CASRHDYMNTEAFF.

This clone was observed a few times. The CDR3 region is CASSHHPDRVGELFF. The DNA for the CDR3 is TGCGCCAGCAGCCACCACCCGGACAGGGTCGGGGAGCTGTTTTTT. V is TRBV4-3 and J is TRBJ2-2, with 8 bases matching TRBD1. Per germline, CDR1 LGHNA and CDR2 YSLEER. This CDR3 has 15 residues. V lost 3 bases and J lost 7; bases outside the gene matches: 7.

The chain is built from TRBV11-2 and TRBJ2-1; 9 nucleotides match TRBD1. The V gene's germline CDR1 is SGHAT and CDR2 FQNNGV. The V segment lost 3 bases and the J segment 3 bases; nucleotides outside the gene matches: 9. CDR3 length: 17 residues. The CDR3 DNA is TGTGCCAGCAGCTTTGGACAGGGGACCCTTATCTACAATGAGCAGTTCTTC. This translates into CASSFGQGTLIYNEQFF.

A few counts support this clone. V usage is TRBV19 and J usage is TRBJ2-7, with D perhaps matching TRBD2 (6 bases). CDR1 and CDR2 from the germline V gene are LNHDA and SQIVND (reference sequence). CDR3 length equals 14 residues. Between the trimmed V and J ends, which lost 2 bases and 6 bases, there was a span of 14 bases. The CDR3 here is CASSITGAAGEQYF. The CDR3 bases are TGTGCCAGTAGTATAACCGGGGCAGCGGGCGAGCAGTACTTC.

The rearrangement uses TRBV7-2 and TRBJ1-2; perhaps TRBD1 as D (5 bases). Trimming took 2 bases from V and 5 from J, leaving 18 bases between them. Germline CDR1 is SGHTA and CDR2 is FQGNSA. The CDR3 totals 16 residues. This CDR3 reads CASSLIGAKSHYGYTF. The CDR3 DNA follows: TGTGCCAGCAGCTTAATTGGGGCCAAATCTCATTATGGCTACACCTTC.

The chain carries TRBV6-5 and TRBJ2-7; D might be TRBD1 (5 bases). Germline V gene sequence: CDR1 MNHEY, CDR2 SVGAGI. CDR3 size: 14 residues. The V end lost 4 bases, the J end lost 2 bases, and 12 bases lay between the germline ends. DNA of the CDR3: TGTGCCAGCAGTTGGGATCAGGGTACCTACGAGCAGTACTTC. It translates to CASSWDQGTYEQYF.

The V gene is TRBV9, the J gene TRBJ1-3; a weak D match, TRBD1 (6 bases). This CDR3 comprises 16 residues. Germline V gene data show CDR1 as SGDLS and CDR2 as YYNGEE. With 3 bases removed from V and 1 base from J, the gap between germline ends came to 14 bases. The CDR3 bases are TGTGCCAGCAGCGAACAGGGCGCAAGGTCTGGAAACACCATATATTTT. It codes for CASSEQGARSGNTIYF.

V gene TRBV28 combines with J gene TRBJ1-6; D remains unclear. V was trimmed by 2 bases and J by 0 bases, leaving 8 bases between them. This CDR3 has 16 amino acids. Germline V gives CDR1 MDHEN, CDR2 SYDVKM. CDR3 DNA sequence: TGTGCCAGCAGTTTAAGAGGGAGCTCCTATAATTCACCCCTCCACTTT. Amino acids: CASSLRGSSYNSPLHF.

This clone showed up just once. This rearrangement joins TRBV7-2 to TRBJ2-5; tentative D call: TRBD1 (5 bases). The J call is in doubt because the DNA end fits TRBJ2-7 better. This CDR3 contains 16 residues. Germline-derived CDR1 and CDR2 are SGHTA and FQGNSA. CDR3 nucleotide sequence: TGTGCCAGCAGTCCCCTGGTGGGGCCAAAAATCTACGAGCAGTACTTC. Its translation: CASSPLVGPKIYEQYF.

Only one count was recorded for this clone. The chain joins TRBV9 to TRBJ2-1; perhaps TRBD2 as D (6 bases). Per germline, CDR1 SGDLS and CDR2 YYNGEE. The CDR3 has 15 residues. Trimming left V 0 bases short and J 6 bases short, with 13 bases between. CDR3 sequence: CASSVGGTALNEQFF. The CDR3 DNA reads as TGTGCCAGCAGCGTAGGGGGGACTGCTCTCAATGAGCAGTTCTTC.

The chain has TRBV18 and TRBJ1-6, with 8 bases matching TRBD1. This CDR3 region has 14 residues. Germline CDR1 reads KGHSH; CDR2 reads LQKENI. With 8 bases clipped from V and 10 bases from J, the junction kept 10 bases outside the gene matches. The CDR3 region has the DNA TGTGCCAGCGCGAGCCAGGGGGCAGGATCACCCCTCCACTTT. This sequence encodes CASASQGAGSPLHF.

This chain uses TRBV15 with TRBJ1-1; the D gene is possibly TRBD1 (5 bases). The ends were cut back, 1 base at V and 3 bases at J, with 18 bases in the middle. The CDR3 sequence is 17 residues long. Per the germline V gene, CDR1 is LNHNV and CDR2 is YYDKDF (reference sequence). CDR3: CATSRAPLSGGYTEAFF. Here the CDR3 DNA reads TGTGCCACCAGCAGAGCTCCCCTTAGTGGGGGGTACACTGAAGCTTTCTTT.

The chain is built from TRBV2 and TRBJ2-7; maybe TRBD2 (6 bases). V was cut by 3 bases and J by 2 bases, with 14 bases left in between. The V gene's germline CDR1 is SNHLY and CDR2 FYNNEI. The CDR3 length is 15 residues. DNA for the CDR3: TGTGCCAGCAGTGAGGCCGGAGGGTTCCCCTACGAGCAGTACTTC. Translating it yields CASSEAGGFPYEQYF.

Concerning this clone: Other DNA sequences within the sample encode an identical CDR3. V is TRBV5-1 and J is TRBJ1-2, with a possible D match to TRBD1 (5 bases). This CDR3 contains 14 residues. Germline CDR1 reads SGHRS; CDR2 reads YFSETQ. Trimming removed 2 bases from V and 2 bases from J, with 10 bases in between. As DNA, the CDR3 is TGCGCCAGCAGCTTACTCGACAGCAACTATGGCTACACCTTC. Its protein product is CASSLLDSNYGYTF.